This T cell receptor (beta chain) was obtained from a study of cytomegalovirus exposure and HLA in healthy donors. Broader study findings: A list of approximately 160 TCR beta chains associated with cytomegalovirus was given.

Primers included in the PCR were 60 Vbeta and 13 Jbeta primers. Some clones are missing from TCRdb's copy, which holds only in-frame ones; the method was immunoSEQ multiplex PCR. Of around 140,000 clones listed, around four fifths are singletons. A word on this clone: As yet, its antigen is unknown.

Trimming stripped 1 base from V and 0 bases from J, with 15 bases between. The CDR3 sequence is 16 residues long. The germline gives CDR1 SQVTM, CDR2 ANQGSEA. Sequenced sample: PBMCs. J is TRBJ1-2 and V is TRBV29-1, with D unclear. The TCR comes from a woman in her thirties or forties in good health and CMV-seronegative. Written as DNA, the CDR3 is TGCAGCGTTGAAGTATCGGGTGCGTTAGCTAACTATGGCTACACCTTC. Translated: CSVEVSGALANYGYTF. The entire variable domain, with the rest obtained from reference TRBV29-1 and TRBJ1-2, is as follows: SAVISQKPSRDICQRGTSLTIQCQVDSQVTMMFWYRQQPGQSLTLIATANQGSEATYESGFVIDKFPISRPNLTFSTLTVSNMSPEDSSIYLCSVEVSGALANYGYTFGSGTRLTVV.